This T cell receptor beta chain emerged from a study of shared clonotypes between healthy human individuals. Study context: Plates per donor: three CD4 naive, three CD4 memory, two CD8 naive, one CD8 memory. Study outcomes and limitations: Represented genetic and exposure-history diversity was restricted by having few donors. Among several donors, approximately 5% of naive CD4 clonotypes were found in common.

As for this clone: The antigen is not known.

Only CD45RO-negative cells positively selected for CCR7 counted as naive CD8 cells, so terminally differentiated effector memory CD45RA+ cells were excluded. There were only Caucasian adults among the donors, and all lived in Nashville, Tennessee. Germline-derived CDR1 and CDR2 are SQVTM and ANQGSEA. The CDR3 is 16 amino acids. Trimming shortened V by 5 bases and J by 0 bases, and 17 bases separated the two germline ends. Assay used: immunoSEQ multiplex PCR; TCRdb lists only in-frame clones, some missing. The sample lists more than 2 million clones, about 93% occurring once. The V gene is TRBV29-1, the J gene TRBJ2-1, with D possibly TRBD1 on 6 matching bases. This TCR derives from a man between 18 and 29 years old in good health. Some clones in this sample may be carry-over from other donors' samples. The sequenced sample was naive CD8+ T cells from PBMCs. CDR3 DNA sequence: TGCAGCGTTACGGACAGCCTCAAGAGCTCCTACAATGAGCAGTTCTTC. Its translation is CSVTDSLKSSYNEQFF.